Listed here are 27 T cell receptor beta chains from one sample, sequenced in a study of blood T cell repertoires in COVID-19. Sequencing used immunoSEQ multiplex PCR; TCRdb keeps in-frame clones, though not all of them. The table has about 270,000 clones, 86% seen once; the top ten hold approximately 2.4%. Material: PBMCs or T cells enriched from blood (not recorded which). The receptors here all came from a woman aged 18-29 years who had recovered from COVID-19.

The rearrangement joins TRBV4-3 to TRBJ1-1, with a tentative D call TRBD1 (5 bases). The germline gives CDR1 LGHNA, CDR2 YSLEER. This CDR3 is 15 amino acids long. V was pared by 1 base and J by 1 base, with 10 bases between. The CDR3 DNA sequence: TGCGCCAGCAGCCAAGTGGTCAGGGAGAACACTGAAGCTTTCTTT. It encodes CASSQVVRENTEAFF.

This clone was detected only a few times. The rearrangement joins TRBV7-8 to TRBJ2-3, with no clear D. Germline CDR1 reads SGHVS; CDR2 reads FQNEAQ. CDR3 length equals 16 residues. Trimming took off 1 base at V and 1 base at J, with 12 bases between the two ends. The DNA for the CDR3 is TGTGCCAGCAGCTTAGTTTCCCCCGCGGGCACAGATACGCAGTATTTT. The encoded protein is CASSLVSPAGTDTQYF.

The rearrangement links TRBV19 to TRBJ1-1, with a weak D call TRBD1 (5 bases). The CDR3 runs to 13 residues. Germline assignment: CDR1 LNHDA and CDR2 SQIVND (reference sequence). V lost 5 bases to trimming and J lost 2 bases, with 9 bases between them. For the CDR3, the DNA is TGTGCCAGTAGTTTGACAGCTAACACTGAAGCTTTCTTT. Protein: CASSLTANTEAFF.

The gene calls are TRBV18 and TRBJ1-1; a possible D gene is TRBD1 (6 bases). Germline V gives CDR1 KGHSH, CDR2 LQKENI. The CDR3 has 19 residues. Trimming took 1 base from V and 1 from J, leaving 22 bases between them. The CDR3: CASSPHQMTARRGNTEAFF. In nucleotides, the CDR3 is TGTGCCAGCTCACCACATCAGATGACGGCGCGCAGGGGGAACACTGAAGCTTTCTTT.

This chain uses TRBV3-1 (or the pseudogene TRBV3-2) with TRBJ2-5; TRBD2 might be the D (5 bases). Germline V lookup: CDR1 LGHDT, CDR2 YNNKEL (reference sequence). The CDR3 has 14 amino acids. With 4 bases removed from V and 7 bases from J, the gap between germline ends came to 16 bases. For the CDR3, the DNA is TGTGCCAGCAGCCTTGGGTCAGATAGCGTGACCCAGTACTTC. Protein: CASSLGSDSVTQYF.

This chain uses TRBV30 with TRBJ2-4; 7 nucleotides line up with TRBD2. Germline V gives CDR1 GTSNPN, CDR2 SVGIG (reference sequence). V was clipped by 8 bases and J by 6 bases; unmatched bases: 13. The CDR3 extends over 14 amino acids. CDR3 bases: TGTGCCCACTCTGCGGGAGTCTTCCTAAACATTCAGTACTTC. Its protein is CAHSAGVFLNIQYF.

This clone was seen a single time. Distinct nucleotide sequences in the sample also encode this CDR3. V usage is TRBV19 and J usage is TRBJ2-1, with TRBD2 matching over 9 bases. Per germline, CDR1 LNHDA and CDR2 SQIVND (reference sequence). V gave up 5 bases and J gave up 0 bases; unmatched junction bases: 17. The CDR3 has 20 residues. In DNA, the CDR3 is TGTGCCAGTAGTGAGTACCCATATCGGACTAGCGAGAGCTCCTACAATGAGCAGTTCTTC. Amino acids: CASSEYPYRTSESSYNEQFF.

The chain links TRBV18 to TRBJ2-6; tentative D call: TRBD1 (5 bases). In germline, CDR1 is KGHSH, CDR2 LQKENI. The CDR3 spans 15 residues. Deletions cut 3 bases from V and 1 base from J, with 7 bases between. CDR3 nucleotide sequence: TGTGCCAGCTCACCTGGGGCTTCTGGGGCCAACGTCCTGACTTTC. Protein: CASSPGASGANVLTF.

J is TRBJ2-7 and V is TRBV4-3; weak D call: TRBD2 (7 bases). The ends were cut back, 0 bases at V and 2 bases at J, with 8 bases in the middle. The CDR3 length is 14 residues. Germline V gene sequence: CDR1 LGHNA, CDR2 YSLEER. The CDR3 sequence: CASSQERGPYEQYF. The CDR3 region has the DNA TGCGCCAGCAGCCAAGAGCGGGGGCCCTACGAGCAGTACTTC.

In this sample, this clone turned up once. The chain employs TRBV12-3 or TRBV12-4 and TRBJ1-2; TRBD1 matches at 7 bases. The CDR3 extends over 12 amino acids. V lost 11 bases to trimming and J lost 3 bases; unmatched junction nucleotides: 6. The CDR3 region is CASRDSYYGYTF. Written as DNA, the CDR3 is TGTGCCTCCCGGGACAGCTACTATGGCTACACCTTC.

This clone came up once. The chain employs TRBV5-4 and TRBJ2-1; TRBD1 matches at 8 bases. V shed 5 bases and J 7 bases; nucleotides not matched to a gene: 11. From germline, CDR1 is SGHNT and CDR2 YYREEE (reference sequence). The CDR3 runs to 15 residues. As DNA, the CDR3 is TGTGCCAGCAGTCGACAGGGGTTCGGAGAGAATGAGCAGTTCTTC. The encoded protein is CASSRQGFGENEQFF.

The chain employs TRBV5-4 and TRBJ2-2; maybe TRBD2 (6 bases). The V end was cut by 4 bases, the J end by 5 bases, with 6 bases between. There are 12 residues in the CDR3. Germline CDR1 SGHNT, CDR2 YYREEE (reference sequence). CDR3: CASSRGTGELFF. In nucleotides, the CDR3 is TGTGCCAGCAGCCGGGGGACCGGGGAGCTGTTTTTT. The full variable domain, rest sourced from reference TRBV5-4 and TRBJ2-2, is ETGVTQSPTHLIKTRGQQVTLRCSSQSGHNTVSWYQQALGQGPQFIFQYYREEENGRGNFPPRFSGLQFPNYSSELNVNALELDDSALYLCASSRGTGELFFGEGSRLTVL.

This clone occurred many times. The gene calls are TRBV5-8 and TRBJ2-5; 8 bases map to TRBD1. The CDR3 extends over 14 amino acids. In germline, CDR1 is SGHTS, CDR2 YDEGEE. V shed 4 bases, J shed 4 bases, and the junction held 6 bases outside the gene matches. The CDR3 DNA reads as TGTGCCAGCAGCGCGGACAGGGTCCCAGAGACCCAGTACTTC. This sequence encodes CASSADRVPETQYF.

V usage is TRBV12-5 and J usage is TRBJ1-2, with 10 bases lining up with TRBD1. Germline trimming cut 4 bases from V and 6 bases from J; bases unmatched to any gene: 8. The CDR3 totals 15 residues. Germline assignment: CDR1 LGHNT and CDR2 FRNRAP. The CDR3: CASGYPDRGSDGYTF. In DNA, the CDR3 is TGTGCTAGTGGTTACCCGGACAGGGGGTCGGATGGCTACACCTTC.

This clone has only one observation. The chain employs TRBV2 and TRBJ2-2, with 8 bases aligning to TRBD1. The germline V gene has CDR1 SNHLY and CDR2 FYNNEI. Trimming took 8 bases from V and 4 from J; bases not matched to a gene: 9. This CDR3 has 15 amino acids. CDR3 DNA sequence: TGTGCCAGCGATCAGGGGGCACGGGGCACCGGGGAGCTGTTTTTT. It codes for CASDQGARGTGELFF.

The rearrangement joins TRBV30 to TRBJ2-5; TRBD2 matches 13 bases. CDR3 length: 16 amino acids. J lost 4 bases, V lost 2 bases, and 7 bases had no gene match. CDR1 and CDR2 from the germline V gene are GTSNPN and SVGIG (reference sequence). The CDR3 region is CAWSPGLAGVRETQYF. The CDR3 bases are TGTGCCTGGAGTCCAGGACTAGCGGGAGTTAGAGAGACCCAGTACTTC.

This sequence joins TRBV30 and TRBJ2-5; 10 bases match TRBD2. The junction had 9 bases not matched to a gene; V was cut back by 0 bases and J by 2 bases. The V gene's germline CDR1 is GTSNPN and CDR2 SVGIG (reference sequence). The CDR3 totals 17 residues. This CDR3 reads CAWSVRRTSGAQETQYF. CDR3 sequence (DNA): TGTGCCTGGAGTGTTCGGAGAACTAGCGGGGCTCAAGAGACCCAGTACTTC.

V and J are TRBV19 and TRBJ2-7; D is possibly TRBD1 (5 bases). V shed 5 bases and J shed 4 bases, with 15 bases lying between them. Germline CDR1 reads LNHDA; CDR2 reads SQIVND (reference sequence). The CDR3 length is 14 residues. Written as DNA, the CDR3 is TGTGCCAGTAGTTGGACATCGGGCTCATACGAGCAGTACTTC. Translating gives CASSWTSGSYEQYF.

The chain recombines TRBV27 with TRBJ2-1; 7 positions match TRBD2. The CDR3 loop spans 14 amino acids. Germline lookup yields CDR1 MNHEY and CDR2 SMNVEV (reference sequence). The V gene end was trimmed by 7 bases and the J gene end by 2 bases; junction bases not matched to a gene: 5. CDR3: CASTPGRTYNEQFF. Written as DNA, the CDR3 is TGTGCCAGCACCCCCGGGAGGACCTACAATGAGCAGTTCTTC.

The CDR3 sequence is CASSEASLLIGYEQYF. The CDR3 DNA reads TGTGCCAGCAGTGAAGCTTCACTTCTTATCGGCTACGAGCAGTACTTC. This chain joins TRBV2 and TRBJ2-7; no clear D. The CDR3 is 16 amino acids. Germline assignment: CDR1 SNHLY and CDR2 FYNNEI. V lost 0 bases and J 3 bases, leaving 15 bases between the germline ends. The entire variable domain, with the rest obtained from reference TRBV2 and TRBJ2-7, is as follows: EPEVTQTPSHQVTQMGQEVILRCVPISNHLYFYWYRQILGQKVEFLVSFYNNEISEKSEIFDDQFSVERPDGSNFTLKIRSTKLEDSAMYFCASSEASLLIGYEQYFGPGTRLTVT.

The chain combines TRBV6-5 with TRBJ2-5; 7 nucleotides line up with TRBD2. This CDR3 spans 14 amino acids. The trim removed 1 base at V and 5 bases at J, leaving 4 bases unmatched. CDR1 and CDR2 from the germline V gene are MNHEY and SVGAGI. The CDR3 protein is CASSYLRGGETQYF. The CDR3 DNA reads TGTGCCAGCAGTTACTTGCGGGGAGGGGAGACCCAGTACTTC.

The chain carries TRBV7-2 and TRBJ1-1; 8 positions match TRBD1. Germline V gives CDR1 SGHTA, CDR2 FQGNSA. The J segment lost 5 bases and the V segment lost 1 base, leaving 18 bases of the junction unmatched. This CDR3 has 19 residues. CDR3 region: CASSLEEGSGRGRRTEAFF. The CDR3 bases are TGTGCCAGCAGCTTAGAGGAGGGTAGTGGCAGGGGGCGCAGGACTGAAGCTTTCTTT.

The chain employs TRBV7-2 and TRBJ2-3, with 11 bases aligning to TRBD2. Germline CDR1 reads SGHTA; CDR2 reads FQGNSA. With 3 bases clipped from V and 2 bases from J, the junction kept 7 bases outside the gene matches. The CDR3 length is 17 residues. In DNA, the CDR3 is TGTGCCAGCAGCTTCATAGCGGGGGGGCATCACACAGATACGCAGTATTTT. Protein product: CASSFIAGGHHTDTQYF.

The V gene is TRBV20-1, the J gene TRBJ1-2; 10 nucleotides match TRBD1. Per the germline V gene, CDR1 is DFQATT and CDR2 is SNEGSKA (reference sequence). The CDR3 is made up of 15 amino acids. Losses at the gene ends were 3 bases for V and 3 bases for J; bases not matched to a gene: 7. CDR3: CSASRPGQGHYGYTF. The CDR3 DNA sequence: TGCAGTGCTAGTCGCCCGGGACAGGGGCACTATGGCTACACCTTC.

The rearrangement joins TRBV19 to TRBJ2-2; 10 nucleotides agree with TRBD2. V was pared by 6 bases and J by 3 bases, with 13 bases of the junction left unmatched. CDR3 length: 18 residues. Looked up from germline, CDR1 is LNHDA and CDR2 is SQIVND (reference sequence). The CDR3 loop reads CASRTPGLAGADTGELFF. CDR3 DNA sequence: TGTGCCAGTAGAACCCCAGGCCTAGCGGGAGCGGACACCGGGGAGCTGTTTTTT. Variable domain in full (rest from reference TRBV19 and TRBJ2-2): DGGITQSPKYLFRKEGQNVTLSCEQNLNHDAMYWYRQDPGQGLRLIYYSQIVNDFQKGDIAEGYSVSREKKESFPLTVTSAQKNPTAFYLCASRTPGLAGADTGELFFGEGSRLTVL.

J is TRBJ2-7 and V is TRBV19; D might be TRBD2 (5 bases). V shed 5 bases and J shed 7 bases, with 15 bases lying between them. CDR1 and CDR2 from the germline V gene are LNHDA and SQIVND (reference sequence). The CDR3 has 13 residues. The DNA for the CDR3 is TGTGCCAGTAGTCCCCGCGGGCCAGGAGAGCAGTACTTC. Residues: CASSPRGPGEQYF.

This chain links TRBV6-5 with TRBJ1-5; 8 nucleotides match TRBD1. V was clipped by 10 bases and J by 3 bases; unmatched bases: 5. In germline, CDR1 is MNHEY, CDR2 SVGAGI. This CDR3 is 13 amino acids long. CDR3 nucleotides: TGTGCCACAAGGACAGGGATCAATCAGCCCCAGCATTTT. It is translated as CATRTGINQPQHF.